This T cell receptor beta chain was sequenced in a study of cytomegalovirus exposure and HLA in healthy donors. General observations from the study: Among TCR sequences, most were rare, though some public TCRs appeared in many donors.

This clone is a singleton in its sample. The antigen remains undetermined. TCRdb keeps only in-frame clones here, not all; method: immunoSEQ multiplex PCR. In the table there are 140,000 or so clones, approximately 91% of which are singletons. The CDR3 covers 13 residues. Germline CDR1 and CDR2: SGDLS and YYNGEE. The ends were cut back, 10 bases at V and 7 bases at J, with 20 bases in the middle. This sequence joins TRBV9 and TRBJ1-2, with a tentative D call TRBD1 (6 bases). Sequenced sample: PBMCs. The TCR originated in a man aged 18 to 30 in good health and CMV-seronegative. This CDR3 reads CAGTSGTSFGYTF. For the CDR3, the DNA is TGTGCCGGCACCTCCGGGACAAGCTTTGGCTACACCTTC.